The present T cell receptor beta chain was sequenced within a study of radiotherapy plus CTLA-4 blockade in lung cancer. The germline V and J ends were trimmed by 0 bases and 3 bases, with 11 bases remaining between them. CDR1 is SGHDT and CDR2 is YYEEEE in the germline V gene. The CDR3 contains 15 residues. TCRdb's copy holds only in-frame clones and misses some; the assay was immunoSEQ multiplex PCR. The table includes about 62,000 clones, 70% to 85% detected once. The source was peripheral blood, collected from a patient treated with radiotherapy plus ipilimumab. This chain connects TRBV5-6 to TRBJ2-3; D possibly corresponds to TRBD2 (6 bases). The source is a human donor with non-small cell lung cancer who had a complete response to radiotherapy plus ipilimumab. CDR3 nucleotides: TGTGCCAGCAGCTTGGGTTGGGGGGAAACAGATACGCAGTATTTT. It encodes CASSLGWGETDTQYF.